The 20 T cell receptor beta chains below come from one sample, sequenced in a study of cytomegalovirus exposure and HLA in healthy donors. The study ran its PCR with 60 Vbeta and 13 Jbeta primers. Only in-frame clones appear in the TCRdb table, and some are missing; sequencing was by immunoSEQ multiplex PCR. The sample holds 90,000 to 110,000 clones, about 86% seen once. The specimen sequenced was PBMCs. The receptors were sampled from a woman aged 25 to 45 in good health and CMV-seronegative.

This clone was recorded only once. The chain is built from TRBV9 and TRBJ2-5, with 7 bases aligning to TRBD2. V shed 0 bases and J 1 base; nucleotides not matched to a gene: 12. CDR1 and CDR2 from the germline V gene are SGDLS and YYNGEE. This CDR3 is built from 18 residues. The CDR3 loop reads CASSVGLGGAISQETQYF. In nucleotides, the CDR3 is TGTGCCAGCAGCGTAGGGTTGGGAGGGGCAATCTCCCAAGAGACCCAGTACTTC.

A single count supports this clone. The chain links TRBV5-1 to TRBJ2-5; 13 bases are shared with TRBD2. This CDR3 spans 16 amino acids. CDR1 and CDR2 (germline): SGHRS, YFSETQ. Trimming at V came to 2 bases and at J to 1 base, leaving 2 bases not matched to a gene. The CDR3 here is CASSFGLAGAQETQYF. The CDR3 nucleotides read TGCGCCAGCAGCTTCGGACTAGCGGGGGCCCAAGAGACCCAGTACTTC.

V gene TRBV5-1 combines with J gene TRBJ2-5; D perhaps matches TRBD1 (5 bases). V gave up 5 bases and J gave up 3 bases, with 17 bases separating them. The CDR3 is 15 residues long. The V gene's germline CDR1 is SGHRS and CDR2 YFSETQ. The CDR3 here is CASSPATVGKETQYF. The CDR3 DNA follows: TGCGCCAGCAGTCCTGCGACAGTCGGTAAAGAGACCCAGTACTTC.

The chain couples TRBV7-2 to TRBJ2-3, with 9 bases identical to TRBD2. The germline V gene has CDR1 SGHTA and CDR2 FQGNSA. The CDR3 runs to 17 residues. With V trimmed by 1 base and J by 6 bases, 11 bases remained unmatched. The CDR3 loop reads CASSLEGLAGVVDTQYF. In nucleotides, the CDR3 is TGTGCCAGCAGCTTAGAGGGTTTAGCGGGAGTAGTGGATACGCAGTATTTT.

The CDR3 reads CASSQASLRGRAPLSTDTQYF. As DNA, the CDR3 is TGCGCCAGCAGCCAAGCGTCACTACGCGGGAGGGCCCCTTTAAGCACAGATACGCAGTATTTT. The chain recombines TRBV4-1 with TRBJ2-3, with TRBD2 matching over 9 bases. Germline trimming cut 1 base from V and 0 bases from J; bases unmatched to any gene: 17. Per germline, CDR1 MGHRA and CDR2 YSYEKL. The CDR3 covers 21 residues.

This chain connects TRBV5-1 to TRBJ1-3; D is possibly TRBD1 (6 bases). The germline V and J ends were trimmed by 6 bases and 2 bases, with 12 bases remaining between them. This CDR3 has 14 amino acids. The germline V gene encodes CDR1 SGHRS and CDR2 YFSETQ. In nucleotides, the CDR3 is TGCGCCAGCAACCCTGGGGGCACTGGAAACACCATATATTTT. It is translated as CASNPGGTGNTIYF. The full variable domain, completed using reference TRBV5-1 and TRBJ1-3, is KAGVTQTPRYLIKTRGQQVTLSCSPISGHRSVSWYQQTPGQGLQFLFEYFSETQRNKGNFPGRFSGRQFSNSRSEMNVSTLELGDSALYLCASNPGGTGNTIYFGEGSWLTVV.

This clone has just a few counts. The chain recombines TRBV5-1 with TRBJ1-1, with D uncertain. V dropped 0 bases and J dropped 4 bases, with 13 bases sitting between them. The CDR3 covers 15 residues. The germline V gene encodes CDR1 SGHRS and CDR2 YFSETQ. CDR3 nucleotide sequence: TGCGCCAGCAGCTTGGAGCGGCCCTCGGGCACTGAAGCTTTCTTT. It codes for CASSLERPSGTEAFF.

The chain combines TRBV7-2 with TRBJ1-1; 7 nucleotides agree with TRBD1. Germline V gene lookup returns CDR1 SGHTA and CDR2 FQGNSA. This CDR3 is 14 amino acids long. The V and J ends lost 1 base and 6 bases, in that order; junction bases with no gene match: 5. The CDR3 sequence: CASSLGVTGSEAFF. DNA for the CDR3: TGTGCCAGCAGCTTAGGGGTGACAGGGTCTGAAGCTTTCTTT.

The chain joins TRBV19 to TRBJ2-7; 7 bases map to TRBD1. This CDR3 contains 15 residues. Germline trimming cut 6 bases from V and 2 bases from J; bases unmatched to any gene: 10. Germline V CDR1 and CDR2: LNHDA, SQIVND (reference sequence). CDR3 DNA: TGTGCCAGTAGGCCCGCCGGGACAGCTACCTACGAGCAGTACTTC. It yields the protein CASRPAGTATYEQYF.

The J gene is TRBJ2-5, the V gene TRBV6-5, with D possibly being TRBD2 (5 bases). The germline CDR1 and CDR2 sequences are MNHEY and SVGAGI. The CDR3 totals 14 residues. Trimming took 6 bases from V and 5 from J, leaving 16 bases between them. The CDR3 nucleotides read TGTGCCAGCAGAGTCGTCAGCGGATTTGAGACCCAGTACTTC. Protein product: CASRVVSGFETQYF.

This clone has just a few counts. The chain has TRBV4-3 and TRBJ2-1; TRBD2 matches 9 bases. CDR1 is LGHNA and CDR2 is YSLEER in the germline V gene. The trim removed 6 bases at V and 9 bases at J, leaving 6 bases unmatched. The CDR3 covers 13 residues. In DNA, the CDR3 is TGCGCCAGCAGTTCAGAAGCGGGGGGTGAGCAGTTCTTC. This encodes CASSSEAGGEQFF.

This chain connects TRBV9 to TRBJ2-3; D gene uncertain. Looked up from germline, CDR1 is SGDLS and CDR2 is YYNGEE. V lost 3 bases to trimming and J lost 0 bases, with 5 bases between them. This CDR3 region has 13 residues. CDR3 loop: CASSAPSTDTQYF. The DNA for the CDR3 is TGTGCCAGCAGCGCCCCGAGCACAGATACGCAGTATTTT.

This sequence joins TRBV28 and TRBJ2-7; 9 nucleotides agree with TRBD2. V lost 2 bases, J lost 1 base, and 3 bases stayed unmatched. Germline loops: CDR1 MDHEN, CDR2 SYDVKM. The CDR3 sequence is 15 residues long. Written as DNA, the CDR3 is TGTGCCAGCAGTTTACCGGCGGGAGGGTCCTACGAGCAGTACTTC. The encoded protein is CASSLPAGGSYEQYF. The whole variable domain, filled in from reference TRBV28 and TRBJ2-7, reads DVKVTQSSRYLVKRTGEKVFLECVQDMDHENMFWYRQDPGLGLRLIYFSYDVKMKEKGDIPEGYSVSREKKERFSLILESASTNQTSMYLCASSLPAGGSYEQYFGPGTRLTVT.

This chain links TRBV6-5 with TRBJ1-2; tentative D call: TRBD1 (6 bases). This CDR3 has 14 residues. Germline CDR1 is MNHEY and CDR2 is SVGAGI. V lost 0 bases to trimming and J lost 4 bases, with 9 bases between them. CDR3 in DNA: TGTGCCAGCAGTTACTCGGACAGTTCCTATGGCTACACCTTC. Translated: CASSYSDSSYGYTF.

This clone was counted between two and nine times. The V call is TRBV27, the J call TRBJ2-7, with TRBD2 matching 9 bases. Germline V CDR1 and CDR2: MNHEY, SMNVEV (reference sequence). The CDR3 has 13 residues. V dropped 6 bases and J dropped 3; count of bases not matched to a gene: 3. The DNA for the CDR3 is TGTGCCAGCAGCCTTAGCGGGAGCTACGAGCAGTACTTC. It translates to CASSLSGSYEQYF.

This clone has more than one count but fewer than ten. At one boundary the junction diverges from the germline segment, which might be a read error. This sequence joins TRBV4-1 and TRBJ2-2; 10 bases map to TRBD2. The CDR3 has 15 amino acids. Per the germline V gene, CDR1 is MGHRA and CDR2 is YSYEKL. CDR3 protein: CASSQGAGGTGELFF. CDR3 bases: TGTGCCAGCAGCCAAGGAGCGGGAGGGACCGGGGAGCTGTTTTTT.

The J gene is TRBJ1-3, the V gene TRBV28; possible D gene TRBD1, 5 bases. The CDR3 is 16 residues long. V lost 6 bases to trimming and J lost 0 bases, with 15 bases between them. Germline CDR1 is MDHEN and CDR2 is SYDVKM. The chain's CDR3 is CASSLSTVPSGNTIYF. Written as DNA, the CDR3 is TGTGCCAGCAGCCTCTCGACAGTACCCTCTGGAAACACCATATATTTT. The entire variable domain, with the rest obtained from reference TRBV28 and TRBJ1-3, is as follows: DVKVTQSSRYLVKRTGEKVFLECVQDMDHENMFWYRQDPGLGLRLIYFSYDVKMKEKGDIPEGYSVSREKKERFSLILESASTNQTSMYLCASSLSTVPSGNTIYFGEGSWLTVV.

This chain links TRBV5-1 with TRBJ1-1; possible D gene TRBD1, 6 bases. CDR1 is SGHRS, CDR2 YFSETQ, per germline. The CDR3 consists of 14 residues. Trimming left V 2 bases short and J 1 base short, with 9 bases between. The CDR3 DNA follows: TGCGCCAGCAGCTTTGGACAGCCGAACACTGAAGCTTTCTTT. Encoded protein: CASSFGQPNTEAFF.

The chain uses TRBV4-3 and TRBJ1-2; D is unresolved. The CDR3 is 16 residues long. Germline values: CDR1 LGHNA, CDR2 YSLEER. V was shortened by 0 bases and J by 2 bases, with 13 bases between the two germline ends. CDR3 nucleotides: TGCGCCAGCAGCCAAGATGGCCTCCAGTTAAACTATGGCTACACCTTC. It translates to CASSQDGLQLNYGYTF.

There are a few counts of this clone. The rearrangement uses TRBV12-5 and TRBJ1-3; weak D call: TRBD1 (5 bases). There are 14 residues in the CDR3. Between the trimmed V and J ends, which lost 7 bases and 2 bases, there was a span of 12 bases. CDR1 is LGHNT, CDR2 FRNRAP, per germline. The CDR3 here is CASALSGAGNTIYF. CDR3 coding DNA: TGTGCTAGTGCCCTCTCGGGGGCTGGAAACACCATATATTTT. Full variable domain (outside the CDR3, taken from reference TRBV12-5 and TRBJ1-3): DARVTQTPRHKVTEMGQEVTMRCQPILGHNTVFWYRQTMMQGLELLAYFRNRAPLDDSGMPKDRFSAEMPDATLATLKIQPSEPRDSAVYFCASALSGAGNTIYFGEGSWLTVV.